Below, 29 T cell receptor beta chains from the same sample are listed, as sequenced in a study of neurological immune-mediated disorders. TCRdb called the 5' RACE reads again in MiXCR, with one record for every CDR3 protein. The sample contains roughly 24,000 distinct CDR3 sequences, about 13% of which appear only once. What was sequenced was PBMCs. Receptor source: a woman aged 55-70 years with HTLV-1-associated myelopathy (HAM/TSP).

This clonotype showed up many times. Written as DNA, the CDR3 is TGTGCCAGCAGCTTAGCGCGGGGACAGGGGTTGCACAATGAGCAGTTCTTC. Its protein product is CASSLARGQGLHNEQFF. The V call is TRBV7-9, the J call TRBJ2-1; 10 positions agree with TRBD1. The CDR3 extends over 17 amino acids. The V and J ends lost 0 bases and 5 bases, in that order; junction bases with no gene match: 7. CDR1 SEHNR and CDR2 FQNEAQ come from the germline V gene (reference sequence).

This clonotype has at least ten counts. The J gene is TRBJ1-4, the V gene TRBV7-9, with D perhaps TRBD1 (6 bases). V gave up 4 bases and J gave up 0 bases, with 24 bases separating them. CDR3 length: 20 amino acids. In germline, CDR1 is SEHNR, CDR2 FQNEAQ (reference sequence). The CDR3 DNA reads TGTGCCAGCAGCTCAGGCTTACAGGGCGGGGAGTCCGCAACTAATGAAAAACTGTTTTTT. Its protein is CASSSGLQGGESATNEKLFF.

By share of the sample, this clonotype is medium-sized. The rearrangement joins TRBV20-1 to TRBJ2-7; 9 nucleotides line up with TRBD1. The CDR3 has 12 residues. Germline V gene data show CDR1 as DFQATT and CDR2 as SNEGSKA (reference sequence). V gave up 5 bases and J gave up 3 bases; unmatched junction bases: 2. The CDR3 protein is CSAGQGIYEQYF. CDR3 sequence (DNA): TGCAGTGCTGGACAGGGGATCTACGAGCAGTACTTC.

This clonotype appeared a single time. The chain has TRBV20-1 and TRBJ2-5; 7 bases are a match to TRBD2. The CDR3 runs 12 residues. The V segment lost 6 bases and the J segment 5 bases; nucleotides outside the gene matches: 6. The germline gives CDR1 DFQATT, CDR2 SNEGSKA (reference sequence). This CDR3 is CSAGGGLETQYF. The CDR3 region has the DNA TGCAGTGCGGGGGGAGGGCTGGAGACCCAGTACTTC.

This clonotype has ten or more counts. The chain is built from TRBV20-1 and TRBJ1-2, with D possibly TRBD1 on 6 matching bases. Germline assignment: CDR1 DFQATT and CDR2 SNEGSKA (reference sequence). This CDR3 is 12 amino acids long. Between the trimmed V and J ends, which lost 6 bases and 4 bases, there was a span of 12 bases. DNA of the CDR3: TGCAGTGCGACAGGAAAGAGCTATGGCTACACCTTC. It specifies CSATGKSYGYTF.

This clonotype was detected a few times. The V and J genes are TRBV29-1 and TRBJ2-3; unclear D gene. CDR3 length equals 13 residues. Germline CDR1 reads SQVTM; CDR2 reads ANQGSEA. Trimming shortened V by 7 bases and J by 1 base, and 12 bases separated the two germline ends. In DNA form, the CDR3 reads TGCAGCGGCCTCCCGCGGCGCACAGATACGCAGTATTTT. Residues: CSGLPRRTDTQYF.

This clonotype was observed many times. The V and J genes are TRBV7-2 and TRBJ2-1; possibly TRBD1 for D (6 bases). This CDR3 is 16 amino acids long. V shed 3 bases and J shed 4 bases, with 16 bases lying between them. Germline V gene lookup returns CDR1 SGHTA and CDR2 FQGNSA. CDR3 nucleotide sequence: TGTGCCAGCAGCTTGTCCGGGACACATACATACAATGAGCAGTTCTTC. This encodes CASSLSGTHTYNEQFF.

This clonotype was recorded at least ten times. The chain couples TRBV20-1 to TRBJ1-2, with D uncertain. This CDR3 is 14 amino acids long. Germline lookup yields CDR1 DFQATT and CDR2 SNEGSKA (reference sequence). Trimming cost V 6 bases and J 7 bases, with 21 bases left between them. The CDR3 loop reads CSAKTDWSGAGYTF. CDR3 nucleotides: TGCAGTGCCAAGACCGACTGGTCAGGCGCTGGCTACACCTTC.

This clonotype was observed many times. The chain uses TRBV12-3 or TRBV12-4 and TRBJ2-5, with 8 bases aligning to TRBD2. The CDR3 extends over 13 amino acids. V trimming: 7 bases; J trimming: 2 bases; junction bases outside the gene matches: 3. CDR3 sequence: CASKSGGQETQYF. In nucleotides, the CDR3 is TGTGCCAGCAAGAGCGGGGGACAAGAGACCCAGTACTTC.

At least ten counts were recorded for this clonotype. The V and J genes are TRBV7-8 and TRBJ2-4; D perhaps matches TRBD2 (5 bases). The CDR3 runs to 17 residues. The germline gives CDR1 SGHVS, CDR2 FQNEAQ. V lost 1 base and J 1 base, leaving 14 bases between the germline ends. The CDR3 sequence: CASSLERTPPAKNIQYF. The DNA of the CDR3 is TGTGCCAGCAGCTTAGAGAGGACTCCGCCGGCCAAAAACATTCAGTACTTC.

The sample holds many counts of this clonotype. This chain connects TRBV7-2 to TRBJ2-3; D perhaps matches TRBD1 (6 bases). CDR1 and CDR2 (germline): SGHTA, FQGNSA. V lost 5 bases, J lost 1 base, and 13 bases lay in between. This CDR3 region has 15 residues. For the CDR3, the DNA is TGTGCCAGCAGCCCGCGACAGGCAGGCACAGATACGCAGTATTTT. Its protein is CASSPRQAGTDTQYF.

This clonotype was found many times. The rearrangement uses TRBV12-3 or TRBV12-4 and TRBJ1-1; 9 nucleotides match TRBD1. V lost 6 bases, J lost 8 bases, and 1 base stayed unmatched. This CDR3 is built from 11 residues. The CDR3 protein is CASRGQGEAFF. CDR3 DNA sequence: TGTGCCAGCAGAGGACAGGGGGAAGCTTTCTTT.

This clonotype was seen ten or more times. This sequence joins TRBV12-3 or TRBV12-4 and TRBJ2-7; D assignment may be TRBD1 or TRBD2 (6 bases each). V was clipped by 0 bases and J by 4 bases, with 13 bases between them. The CDR3 loop spans 15 amino acids. CDR3 loop: CASSLAHGGRYEQYF. In nucleotides, the CDR3 is TGTGCCAGCAGTTTAGCGCACGGGGGCAGGTACGAGCAGTACTTC.

This clonotype has ten or more counts. The chain joins TRBV4-1 to TRBJ2-7, with 9 bases that match TRBD1. Losses at the gene ends were 4 bases for V and 3 bases for J; bases not matched to a gene: 7. Per the germline V gene, CDR1 is MGHRA and CDR2 is YSYEKL. The CDR3 totals 15 residues. CDR3 loop: CASSRAGQGDYEQYF. In DNA form, the CDR3 reads TGCGCCAGCAGCCGAGCGGGACAGGGAGACTACGAGCAGTACTTC.

This clonotype was recorded at least ten times. This chain joins TRBV7-2 and TRBJ1-5; D perhaps matches TRBD1 (6 bases). The CDR3 is 14 amino acids. The V gene's germline CDR1 is SGHTA and CDR2 FQGNSA. The V end was cut by 5 bases, the J end by 1 base, with 9 bases between. CDR3 sequence (DNA): TGTGCCAGCAGCCAACAGGGAAGCAATCAGCCCCAGCATTTT. This sequence encodes CASSQQGSNQPQHF.

This sequence joins TRBV6-1 and TRBJ2-6; D may be TRBD1 (5 bases). Deletions cut 2 bases from V and 4 bases from J, with 9 bases between. The germline V gene encodes CDR1 MNHNS and CDR2 SASEGT. CDR3 size: 15 residues. CDR3 sequence (DNA): TGTGCCAGCAGTGAAAGCAGGGCAGGGGCCAACGTCCTGACTTTC. This sequence encodes CASSESRAGANVLTF.

This clonotype was seen ten or more times. One junction end does not reproduce the germline sequence, and a read error may be involved. The V gene is TRBV9, the J gene TRBJ2-3; TRBD2 aligns across 13 bases. Germline values: CDR1 SGDLS, CDR2 YYNGEE. The CDR3 sequence is 17 residues long. The CDR3 DNA follows: TGTGTCAGCAGCAAAGGACTAGCGGGGGCCGGGGCAGATACGCAGTATTTT. It translates to CVSSKGLAGAGADTQYF.

This clonotype was seen ten or more times. V usage is TRBV20-1 and J usage is TRBJ2-5; 8 bases match TRBD1. In germline, CDR1 is DFQATT, CDR2 SNEGSKA (reference sequence). V dropped 6 bases and J dropped 1; count of bases not matched to a gene: 13. The CDR3 spans 16 residues. CDR3 region: CSAHVDSGQGQETQYF. The CDR3 bases are TGCAGTGCCCACGTCGACTCCGGACAGGGCCAAGAGACCCAGTACTTC.

V is TRBV20-1 and J is TRBJ1-1; D gene unclear. The CDR3 spans 14 residues. CDR1 and CDR2 (germline): DFQATT, SNEGSKA (reference sequence). Between the trimmed V and J ends, which lost 6 bases and 1 base, there was a span of 15 bases. CDR3 DNA: TGCAGTGCCTACCGGACTGGGTCGAACACTGAAGCTTTCTTT. It codes for CSAYRTGSNTEAFF.

In its sample, this clonotype was seen once. The rearrangement joins TRBV20-1 to TRBJ2-3, with 8 bases identical to TRBD2. In germline, CDR1 is DFQATT, CDR2 SNEGSKA (reference sequence). The ends lost 1 base at V and 4 bases at J; junction bases unmatched: 4. The CDR3 sequence is 14 residues long. The DNA for the CDR3 is TGCAGTGCTAGAGTCCAAGCGGGGGCAGATACGCAGTATTTT. Translated: CSARVQAGADTQYF.

This clonotype was seen ten or more times. The V gene is TRBV10-3, the J gene TRBJ2-5; D is possibly TRBD2 (6 bases). Germline V lookup: CDR1 ENHRY, CDR2 SYGVKD. V lost 4 bases and J 3 bases, leaving 12 bases between the germline ends. CDR3 size: 14 residues. In DNA, the CDR3 is TGTGCCATCAGTGCACCGGGGGTCGAAGAGACCCAGTACTTC. Translation: CAISAPGVEETQYF.

This clonotype was counted at least ten times. The V call is TRBV29-1, the J call TRBJ1-1, with a weak D call TRBD1 (5 bases). The CDR3 loop spans 12 amino acids. CDR1 and CDR2 (germline): SQVTM, ANQGSEA. The V and J ends lost 7 bases and 3 bases respectively, with 12 bases between them. This CDR3 reads CSADSGDTEAFF. CDR3 in DNA: TGCAGCGCCGACTCGGGGGACACTGAAGCTTTCTTT.

V gene TRBV7-9 combines with J gene TRBJ2-1; D unclear. Trimming removed 6 bases from V and 2 bases from J, with 17 bases in between. This CDR3 has 16 residues. The germline V gene has CDR1 SEHNR and CDR2 FQNEAQ (reference sequence). As DNA, the CDR3 is TGTGCCAGCAGATCAGGCCACCTGAGCACCTACAATGAGCAGTTCTTC. It is translated as CASRSGHLSTYNEQFF.

This clonotype counts as medium-sized. The chain is built from TRBV20-1 and TRBJ2-7; 12 bases align to TRBD2. The germline CDR1 and CDR2 sequences are DFQATT and SNEGSKA (reference sequence). This CDR3 has 15 amino acids. V dropped 4 bases and J dropped 2; count of bases not matched to a gene: 6. In DNA form, the CDR3 reads TGCAGTGCTACCTCTAGCGGGAGGGCCCCCTACGAGCAGTACTTC. Its translation is CSATSSGRAPYEQYF.

This clonotype has ten or more counts. V gene TRBV29-1 combines with J gene TRBJ1-5; 7 bases fit TRBD1. Germline loops: CDR1 SQVTM, CDR2 ANQGSEA. This CDR3 is built from 14 residues. With 6 bases clipped from V and 0 bases from J, the junction kept 5 bases outside the gene matches. The CDR3 loop reads CSVRTGHSNQPQHF. Written as DNA, the CDR3 is TGCAGCGTACGGACAGGACATAGCAATCAGCCCCAGCATTTT.

This clonotype was seen ten or more times. At one boundary the junction diverges from the germline segment, which might be a read error. The chain joins TRBV20-1 to TRBJ2-7, with 10 bases that match TRBD2. Germline values: CDR1 DFQATT, CDR2 SNEGSKA (reference sequence). This CDR3 is 14 amino acids long. CDR3 protein: CSARAGGGAYEQYF. The DNA for the CDR3 is TGCAGTGCGAGAGCGGGGGGGGGGGCTTACGAGCAGTACTTC.

The sample holds many counts of this clonotype. The V call is TRBV3-1, the J call TRBJ2-6, with a tentative D call TRBD2 (6 bases). Germline CDR1 reads LGHDT; CDR2 reads YNNKEL (reference sequence). The CDR3 runs 15 residues. The V gene lost 5 bases and the J gene lost 1 base, with 9 bases spanning the gap. The CDR3 bases are TGTGCCAGCAGCTGGAGGGAATCTGGGGCCAACGTCCTGACTTTC. This encodes CASSWRESGANVLTF.

This clonotype showed up many times. This chain links TRBV18 with TRBJ2-1, with D perhaps TRBD2 (6 bases). CDR1 and CDR2 from the germline V gene are KGHSH and LQKENI. The CDR3 spans 13 residues. The V end was cut by 2 bases, the J end by 10 bases, with 12 bases between. Here the CDR3 DNA reads TGTGCCAGCTCACCATCTAGCGACGGGGAGCAGTTCTTC. This sequence encodes CASSPSSDGEQFF.

The rearrangement joins TRBV29-1 to TRBJ1-1; no clear D gene. CDR1 SQVTM and CDR2 ANQGSEA come from the germline V gene. The CDR3 length is 16 residues. The V gene lost 6 bases and the J gene lost 0 bases, with 20 bases spanning the gap. In DNA, the CDR3 is TGCAGCGTACCTACGGGATCCTCCACCTTGAACACTGAAGCTTTCTTT. Its protein is CSVPTGSSTLNTEAFF.